This T cell receptor (beta chain) stems from a study of blood T cell repertoires in COVID-19. Repertoires were generated with immunoSEQ multiplex PCR, while TCRdb's copy carries only in-frame clones and drops some. Seen here are roughly 300,000 clones, around nine tenths observed once, and the top ten hold under 7%. The germline V and J ends were trimmed by 6 bases and 4 bases, with 11 bases remaining between them. The CDR3 is 13 amino acids. During active infection, Seattle patients enrolled and were then monitored through disease. This TCR derives from a woman under 40 with COVID-19, enrolled during active disease. The sample comprised peripheral blood. The rearrangement links TRBV12-3 or TRBV12-4 to TRBJ2-3; TRBD2 might be the D (6 bases). Written as DNA, the CDR3 is TGTGCCAGCAGCGGGAGTCGGTCAGATACGCAGTATTTT. Encoded protein: CASSGSRSDTQYF.